These 7 T cell receptor beta chains were all obtained from the same sample, sequenced in a study of beta chain features in type 1 diabetes. General study findings and limits: Shortening that was moderate but significant affected the TCRB CDR3s of Type 1 diabetes patients in all four CD4+ subsets.

These TCRs are of unknown antigen specificity. Every bit of the isolated RNA underwent reverse transcription, so sequencing read expressed TCRB transcripts. Only in-frame clones appear in the TCRdb table, and some are missing; sequencing was by immunoSEQ multiplex PCR. Here the sample spans approximately 170,000 clones, roughly 60% being singletons. The sample comprised naive CD4+ T cells from blood. These receptors all come from a man aged 25 to 40 with type 1 diabetes.

V is TRBV5-1 and J is TRBJ2-7, with D possibly being TRBD1 (5 bases). The CDR3 is made up of 12 amino acids. Trimming cost V 0 bases and J 5 bases, with 6 bases left between them. Germline lookup yields CDR1 SGHRS and CDR2 YFSETQ. The CDR3 sequence is CASSLVGDEQYF. CDR3 in DNA: TGCGCCAGCAGCTTGGTAGGGGACGAGCAGTACTTC.

This rearrangement joins TRBV9 to TRBJ1-2; possibly TRBD1 for D (6 bases). The CDR3 extends over 14 amino acids. CDR1 and CDR2 (germline): SGDLS, YYNGEE. Trimming removed 6 bases at V and 4 bases at J, with 16 bases between. The CDR3 bases are TGTGCCAGCACCCGGGACACCGTCGGCTATGGCTACACCTTC. This gives the protein CASTRDTVGYGYTF.

The rearrangement joins TRBV7-2 to TRBJ2-5; D uncertain. The germline V and J ends were trimmed by 5 bases and 2 bases, with 6 bases remaining between them. Germline assignment: CDR1 SGHTA and CDR2 FQGNSA. This CDR3 has 12 amino acids. The CDR3 loop is CASSAWQETQYF. CDR3 coding DNA: TGTGCCAGCAGCGCCTGGCAAGAGACCCAGTACTTC.

V is TRBV4-2 and J is TRBJ2-7; no definite D call. Germline CDR1 LGHNA, CDR2 YNFKEQ. The V end lost 0 bases, the J end lost 0 bases, and 12 bases lay between the germline ends. This CDR3 is 16 amino acids long. CDR3 region: CASSQEADRTSYEQYF. CDR3 coding DNA: TGTGCCAGCAGCCAAGAGGCCGACCGAACCTCCTACGAGCAGTACTTC.

This rearrangement joins TRBV5-1 to TRBJ2-1; 7 bases map to TRBD2. V trimming: 0 bases; J trimming: 4 bases; junction bases outside the gene matches: 7. The length of the CDR3 is 16 residues. Germline lookup yields CDR1 SGHRS and CDR2 YFSETQ. The CDR3 here is CASSLDGAGTYNEQFF. The CDR3 DNA sequence: TGCGCCAGCAGCTTGGATGGAGCGGGGACGTACAATGAGCAGTTCTTC.

The chain links TRBV29-1 to TRBJ2-7; TRBD1 or TRBD2 may be the D gene (5 bases each). Germline-derived CDR1 and CDR2 are SQVTM and ANQGSEA. Trimming cost V 5 bases and J 2 bases, with 19 bases left between them. There are 15 residues in the CDR3. CDR3 nucleotides: TGCAGCGTTATAATTGGTGGGACGGATCCCTACGAGCAGTACTTC. As protein: CSVIIGGTDPYEQYF.

The gene calls are TRBV9 and TRBJ2-7; 7 bases match TRBD1. CDR1 and CDR2 from the germline V gene are SGDLS and YYNGEE. V lost 3 bases and J lost 1; bases outside the gene matches: 4. CDR3 length: 14 amino acids. CDR3 in DNA: TGTGCCAGCAGCGCTTCGGGACAGTCCTACGAGCAGTACTTC. Residues: CASSASGQSYEQYF.